The T cell receptor (beta chain) under discussion was sequenced for a study of blood T cell repertoires in COVID-19. Looking at the study overall: Sites in the United States, Italy and Spain provided acute and convalescent COVID-19 samples. T cells, B-cell-depleted T cells, or PBMCs provided the cDNA or gDNA that served as material.

This clone was seen only a few times. Germline-derived CDR1 and CDR2 are MNHEY and SVGAGI. CDR3 length: 14 amino acids. Between the trimmed V and J ends, which lost 0 bases and 3 bases, there was a span of 6 bases. Original methodology: Reference gene primers were amplified, and this amplification served to estimate nucleated cell counts. Produced via immunoSEQ multiplex PCR; TCRdb's table is partial and in-frame only. The D gene and trimming were derived from the DNA, and the V and J assignments and clone size from that table. Among 150,000 to 200,000 clones listed, over 85% were seen once. The chain uses TRBV6-5 and TRBJ2-1; D is possibly TRBD2 (6 bases). This receptor was obtained from a man in his sixties with active or convalescent COVID-19. The source material was peripheral blood. CDR3 nucleotide sequence: TGTGCCAGCAGTTACTCGGAGGGCTACAATGAGCAGTTCTTC. Its translation is CASSYSEGYNEQFF.